The clone carrying this T cell receptor beta chain is labeled as medium-sized. In the same sample, other DNA sequences code for this CDR3. The data were obtained in a study of lymphopenia after photon versus proton radiotherapy. Only in-frame clones appear in the TCRdb table, and some are missing; sequencing was by immunoSEQ multiplex PCR. This sample has roughly 30,000 clones; 87% occur once, and the top ten carry 45% to 50%. The receptor comes from a woman aged 55-70 years with cholangiocarcinoma. Some clones in this sample may be carry-over from other donors' samples. The source was peripheral blood, collected from a patient treated with proton-based radiotherapy.

This CDR3 reads CASSPPGNSYEQYF. CDR3 in DNA: TGTGCCAGCTCACCACCTGGCAACTCCTACGAGCAGTACTTC. The V gene is TRBV18, the J gene TRBJ2-7; D call uncertain. Trimming removed 0 bases from V and 0 bases from J, with 6 bases in between. Germline assignment: CDR1 KGHSH and CDR2 LQKENI. The CDR3 has 14 amino acids.